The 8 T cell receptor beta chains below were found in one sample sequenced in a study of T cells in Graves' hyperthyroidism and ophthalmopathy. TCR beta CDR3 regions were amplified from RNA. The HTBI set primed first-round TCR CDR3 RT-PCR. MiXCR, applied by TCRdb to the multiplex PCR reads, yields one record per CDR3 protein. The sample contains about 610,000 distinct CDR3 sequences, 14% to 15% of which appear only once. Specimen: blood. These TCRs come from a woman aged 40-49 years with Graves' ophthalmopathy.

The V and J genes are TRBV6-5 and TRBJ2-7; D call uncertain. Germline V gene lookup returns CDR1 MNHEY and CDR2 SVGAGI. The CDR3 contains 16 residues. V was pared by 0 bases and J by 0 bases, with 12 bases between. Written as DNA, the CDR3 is TGTGCCAGCAGTTACTCGACGGTAGGGTACTCCTACGAGCAGTACTTC. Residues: CASSYSTVGYSYEQYF.

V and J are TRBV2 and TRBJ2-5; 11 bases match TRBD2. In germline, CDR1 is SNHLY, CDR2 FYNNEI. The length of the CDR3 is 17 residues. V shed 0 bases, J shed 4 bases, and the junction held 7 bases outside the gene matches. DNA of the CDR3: TGTGCCAGCAGTGAAGCGTTACTAGCGGGAGACGGAGAGACCCAGTACTTC. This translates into CASSEALLAGDGETQYF.

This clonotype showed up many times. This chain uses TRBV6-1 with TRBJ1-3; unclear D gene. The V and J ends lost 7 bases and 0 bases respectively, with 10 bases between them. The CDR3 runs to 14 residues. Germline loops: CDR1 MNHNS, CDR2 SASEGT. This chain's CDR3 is CASNENYSGNTIYF. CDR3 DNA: TGTGCCAGCAATGAGAATTACTCTGGAAACACCATATATTTT.

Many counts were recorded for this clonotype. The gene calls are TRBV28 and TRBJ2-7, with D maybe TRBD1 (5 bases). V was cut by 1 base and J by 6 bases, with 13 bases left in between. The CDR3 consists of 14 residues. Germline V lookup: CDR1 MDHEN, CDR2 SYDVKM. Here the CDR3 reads CASSLLQATGEQYF. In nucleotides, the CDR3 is TGTGCCAGCAGTTTATTACAGGCGACGGGCGAGCAGTACTTC.

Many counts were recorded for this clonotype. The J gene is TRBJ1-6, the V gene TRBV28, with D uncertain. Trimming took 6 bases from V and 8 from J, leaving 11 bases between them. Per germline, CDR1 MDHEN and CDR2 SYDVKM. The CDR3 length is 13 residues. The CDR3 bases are TGTGCCAGCAGACGGACTGCCGATTCACCCCTCCACTTT. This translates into CASRRTADSPLHF.

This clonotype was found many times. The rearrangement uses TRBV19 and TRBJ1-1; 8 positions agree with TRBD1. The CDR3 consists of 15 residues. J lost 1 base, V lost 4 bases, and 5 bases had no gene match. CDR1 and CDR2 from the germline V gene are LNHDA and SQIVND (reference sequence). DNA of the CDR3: TGTGCCAGTAGTACCGGGACAGGCGCGAACACTGAAGCTTTCTTT. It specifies CASSTGTGANTEAFF. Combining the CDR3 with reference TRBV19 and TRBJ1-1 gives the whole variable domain DGGITQSPKYLFRKEGQNVTLSCEQNLNHDAMYWYRQDPGQGLRLIYYSQIVNDFQKGDIAEGYSVSREKKESFPLTVTSAQKNPTAFYLCASSTGTGANTEAFFGQGTRLTVV.

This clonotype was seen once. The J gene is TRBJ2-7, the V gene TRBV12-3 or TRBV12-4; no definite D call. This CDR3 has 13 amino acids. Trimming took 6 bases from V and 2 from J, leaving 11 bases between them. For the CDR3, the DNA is TGTGCCAGCAGCAAGAGTTCGACCTACGAGCAGTACTTC. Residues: CASSKSSTYEQYF.

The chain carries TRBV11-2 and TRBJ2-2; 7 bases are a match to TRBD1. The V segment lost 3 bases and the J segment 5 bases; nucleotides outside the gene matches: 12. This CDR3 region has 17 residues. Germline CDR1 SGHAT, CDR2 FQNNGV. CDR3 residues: CASSFVGGPEGTGELFF. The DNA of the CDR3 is TGTGCCAGCAGCTTTGTAGGGGGCCCCGAAGGGACCGGGGAGCTGTTTTTT.